This T cell receptor (beta chain) is drawn from a study of T cells after yellow fever vaccination. This clonotype has only a few counts. Its cognate antigen is unknown. Overall study findings and caveats: Subsequent booster samples again held most clones from primary vaccination (less than 98% CD4, about 90% CD8).

This CDR3 comprises 16 residues. Germline CDR1 is MNHEY and CDR2 is SVGEGT. The V gene lost 6 bases and the J gene lost 0 bases, with 18 bases spanning the gap. A single record per CDR3 protein comes from TCRdb applying MiXCR to the 5' RACE reads. The sample gives roughly 340,000 distinct CDR3 sequences, 8.7% of which show up once; 18% is in the top ten. This clonotype originated in a man aged 18-30 years who received the YFV17D yellow fever vaccine. J is TRBJ2-7 and V is TRBV6-2 or TRBV6-3; TRBD1 or TRBD2 may be the D gene (5 bases each). The sequenced sample was PBMCs, obtained on the day of the first yellow fever vaccination. The CDR3 spells CASSTRKSGTSYEQYV. For the CDR3, the DNA is TGTGCCAGCAGCACACGCAAATCAGGGACCTCCTACGAGCAGTACGTC.